The 15 T cell receptor beta chains reported below all come from one sample, sequenced in a study of blood T cell repertoires in COVID-19. Here immunoSEQ multiplex PCR was the method, and the copy in TCRdb shows in-frame clones only, minus some. The repertoire holds some 320,000 clones, 65% to 90% seen once, with more than 6% in the top ten. What was sequenced was peripheral blood. Source of these receptors: a human donor in a cohort sampled during active COVID-19.

CDR3 sequence (DNA): TGTGCCAGCAGTGAGATGTGGACAGGTTTAACAGATACGCAGTATTTT. Encoded protein: CASSEMWTGLTDTQYF. This chain uses TRBV6-1 with TRBJ2-3; TRBD1 aligns across 7 bases. V was clipped by 3 bases and J by 3 bases; unmatched bases: 9. The germline V gene has CDR1 MNHNS and CDR2 SASEGT. There are 16 residues in the CDR3.

The chain carries TRBV2 and TRBJ1-2; 11 bases line up with TRBD1. Germline V gene lookup returns CDR1 SNHLY and CDR2 FYNNEI. Trimming took 2 bases from V and 4 from J; bases not matched to a gene: 3. The length of the CDR3 is 15 residues. This chain's CDR3 is CASSERTGGLYGYTF. The DNA of the CDR3 is TGTGCCAGCAGTGAACGGACAGGGGGCCTCTATGGCTACACCTTC.

J is TRBJ2-7 and V is TRBV5-1; D gene unclear. The length of the CDR3 is 11 residues. Germline V lookup: CDR1 SGHRS, CDR2 YFSETQ. V dropped 0 bases and J dropped 6 bases, with 4 bases sitting between them. CDR3 sequence (DNA): TGCGCCAGCAGCTTGGGTCTCGAGCAGTACTTC. This codes for CASSLGLEQYF.

This chain connects TRBV28 to TRBJ2-6, with a weak D call TRBD1 (5 bases). Germline loops: CDR1 MDHEN, CDR2 SYDVKM. Trimming removed 10 bases from V and 1 base from J, with 14 bases in between. The length of the CDR3 is 15 residues. CDR3 loop: CATFPQGSGANVLTF. CDR3 coding DNA: TGTGCCACCTTCCCCCAGGGATCTGGGGCCAACGTCCTGACTTTC.

The chain uses TRBV12-5 and TRBJ2-2; TRBD2 agrees at 8 bases. The CDR3 is made up of 16 amino acids. Per germline, CDR1 LGHNT and CDR2 FRNRAP. The V segment lost 6 bases and the J segment 2 bases; nucleotides outside the gene matches: 8. The CDR3 loop is CASGGIAGKNTGELFF. The CDR3 bases are TGTGCTAGTGGAGGAATAGCGGGGAAAAACACCGGGGAGCTGTTTTTT.

The rearrangement joins TRBV3-1 (or the pseudogene TRBV3-2) to TRBJ2-5; D is ambiguous. The germline V gene encodes CDR1 LGHDT and CDR2 YNNKEL (reference sequence). This CDR3 comprises 12 residues. Between the trimmed V and J ends, which lost 4 bases and 5 bases, there was a span of 8 bases. CDR3: CASSLSPETQYF. In DNA, the CDR3 is TGTGCCAGCAGCCTCTCCCCCGAGACCCAGTACTTC.

V is TRBV6-1 and J is TRBJ1-5; a possible D gene is TRBD1 (5 bases). V lost 3 bases and J lost 0, with 12 bases in between. The CDR3 has 16 amino acids. The germline V gene has CDR1 MNHNS and CDR2 SASEGT. For the CDR3, the DNA is TGTGCCAGCAGTGATTCAGACAGTTATAGCAATCAGCCCCAGCATTTT. Protein: CASSDSDSYSNQPQHF.

The chain recombines TRBV12-3 or TRBV12-4 with TRBJ1-2; 7 bases map to TRBD1. V was pared by 6 bases and J by 8 bases, with 6 bases of the junction left unmatched. CDR3 length: 12 amino acids. The CDR3 nucleotides read TGTGCCAGCAGCGAGACAGGGCGAGGCTACACCTTC. Protein sequence: CASSETGRGYTF.

The J gene is TRBJ2-7, the V gene TRBV2, with TRBD1 matching 7 bases. CDR3 length: 13 residues. The germline CDR1 and CDR2 sequences are SNHLY and FYNNEI. Trimming at V came to 6 bases and at J to 2 bases, leaving 4 bases not matched to a gene. The CDR3 DNA is TGTGCCAGCAGGGTCCAGGGGGCCTACGAGCAGTACTTC. Protein sequence: CASRVQGAYEQYF.

This chain links TRBV15 with TRBJ1-1, with D unclear. CDR3 size: 13 residues. Germline V gene data show CDR1 as LNHNV and CDR2 as YYDKDF (reference sequence). V was shortened by 3 bases and J by 1 base, with 6 bases between the two germline ends. CDR3 coding DNA: TGTGCCACCAGCAGGGGCTCGAACACTGAAGCTTTCTTT. Residues: CATSRGSNTEAFF.

This CDR3 reads CASSRGLAGAGYEQYF. CDR3 bases: TGTGCCAGCAGCAGGGGACTAGCGGGGGCGGGTTACGAGCAGTACTTC. V usage is TRBV5-4 and J usage is TRBJ2-7, with 14 bases that match TRBD2. This CDR3 region has 16 residues. V lost 4 bases, J lost 4 bases, and 7 bases stayed unmatched. Looked up from germline, CDR1 is SGHNT and CDR2 is YYREEE (reference sequence). The entire variable domain, with the rest obtained from reference TRBV5-4 and TRBJ2-7, is as follows: ETGVTQSPTHLIKTRGQQVTLRCSSQSGHNTVSWYQQALGQGPQFIFQYYREEENGRGNFPPRFSGLQFPNYSSELNVNALELDDSALYLCASSRGLAGAGYEQYFGPGTRLTVT.

This chain connects TRBV5-4 to TRBJ1-1, with TRBD1 as a possible D gene (5 bases). The V end lost 2 bases, the J end lost 0 bases, and 14 bases lay between the germline ends. From germline, CDR1 is SGHNT and CDR2 YYREEE (reference sequence). The CDR3 is 16 amino acids. In nucleotides, the CDR3 is TGTGCCAGCAGCTTAGGCAGGGATTACATGAACACTGAAGCTTTCTTT. This codes for CASSLGRDYMNTEAFF. Full variable domain (rest looked up from reference TRBV5-4 and TRBJ1-1): ETGVTQSPTHLIKTRGQQVTLRCSSQSGHNTVSWYQQALGQGPQFIFQYYREEENGRGNFPPRFSGLQFPNYSSELNVNALELDDSALYLCASSLGRDYMNTEAFFGQGTRLTVV.

V usage is TRBV4-2 and J usage is TRBJ1-2; the match to TRBD1 covers 8 bases. The CDR3 has 16 amino acids. Germline V CDR1 and CDR2: LGHNA, YNFKEQ. V trimming: 0 bases; J trimming: 8 bases; junction bases outside the gene matches: 11. CDR3 in amino acids: CASSQDLDRGPWGYTF. CDR3 in DNA: TGTGCCAGCAGCCAAGATCTTGACAGGGGTCCGTGGGGCTACACCTTC.

The chain uses TRBV24-1 and TRBJ2-5; TRBD2 matches at 13 bases. The germline V gene has CDR1 KGHDR and CDR2 SFDVKD. The V segment lost 4 bases and the J segment 5 bases; nucleotides outside the gene matches: 6. The CDR3 loop spans 16 amino acids. The CDR3, as DNA: TGTGCCACCAGTGAGGGAGGACTAGCGGGGGTGGAGACCCAGTACTTC. It codes for CATSEGGLAGVETQYF.

This clone has only one observation. This chain connects TRBV6-5 to TRBJ1-5; D remains unclear. V was trimmed by 11 bases and J by 2 bases, leaving 13 bases between them. Germline loops: CDR1 MNHEY, CDR2 SVGAGI. This CDR3 is 13 amino acids long. This chain's CDR3 is CAGSHNGNQPQHF. The CDR3 coding sequence is TGTGCCGGCTCCCATAACGGCAATCAGCCCCAGCATTTT.